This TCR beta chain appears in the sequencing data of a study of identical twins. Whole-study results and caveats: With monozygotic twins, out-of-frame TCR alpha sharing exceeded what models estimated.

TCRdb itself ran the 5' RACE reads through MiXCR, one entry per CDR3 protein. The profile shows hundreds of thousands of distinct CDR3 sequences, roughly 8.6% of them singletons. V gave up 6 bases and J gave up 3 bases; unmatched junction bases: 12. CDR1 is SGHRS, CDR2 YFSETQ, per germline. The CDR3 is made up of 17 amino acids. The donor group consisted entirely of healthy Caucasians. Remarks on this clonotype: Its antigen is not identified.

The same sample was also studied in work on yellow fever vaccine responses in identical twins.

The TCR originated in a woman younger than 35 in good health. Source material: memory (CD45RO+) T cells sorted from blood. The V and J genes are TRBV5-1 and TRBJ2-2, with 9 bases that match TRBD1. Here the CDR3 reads CASTGTGSIGDTGELFF. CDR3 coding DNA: TGCGCCAGCACCGGGACAGGGAGTATCGGGGACACCGGGGAGCTGTTTTTT. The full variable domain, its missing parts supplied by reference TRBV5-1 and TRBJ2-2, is KAGVTQTPRYLIKTRGQQVTLSCSPISGHRSVSWYQQTPGQGLQFLFEYFSETQRNKGNFPGRFSGRQFSNSRSEMNVSTLELGDSALYLCASTGTGSIGDTGELFFGEGSRLTVL.